The rows below give T cell receptor beta chains drawn from one sample of a study of cytomegalovirus exposure and HLA in healthy donors. Produced via immunoSEQ multiplex PCR; TCRdb's table is partial and in-frame only. The sample has approximately 100,000 clones; around 73% are singletons. Sequenced material: PBMCs. The receptors originated from a woman aged 35 to 49 in good health and CMV-seronegative. CDR3s include the opening cysteine and the closing phenylalanine or tryptophan.

J: TRBJ2-1; V: TRBV28; CDR3: CASSLYTGGHNEQFF
J: TRBJ2-2; V: TRBV18; CDR3: CASSPQQGIALNTGELFF
J: TRBJ1-6; V: TRBV27; CDR3: CASSPAYNSPLHF
J: TRBJ2-7; V: TRBV6-1; CDR3: CASSGLAGDVWGYEQYF
J: TRBJ1-2; V: TRBV6-5; CDR3: CASSARPGSYTF
J: TRBJ2-5; V: TRBV19; CDR3: CASRLAGSETQYF
J: TRBJ2-7; V: TRBV29-1; CDR3: CSAQGVGPYEQYF
J: TRBJ1-2; V: TRBV25-1; CDR3: CASSGSTTGWGHGYTF
J: TRBJ1-2; V: TRBV6-5; CDR3: CASTIDRVGYGYTF
J: TRBJ1-5; V: TRBV5-6; CDR3: CASSFGQGGQPQHF
J: TRBJ1-2; V: TRBV28; CDR3: CATMDTPNYGYTF
J: TRBJ2-7; V: TRBV6-5; CDR3: CASSYSSGIAYEQYF
J: TRBJ1-1; V: TRBV6-6; CDR3: CASSRREHEKAFF
J: TRBJ2-7; V: TRBV18; CDR3: CASLAPGGISYEQYF
J: TRBJ2-3; V: TRBV6-5; CDR3: CASSYTGQGARDTQYF
J: TRBJ2-7; V: TRBV7-9; CDR3: CASSLSGTSYEQYF
J: TRBJ1-2; V: TRBV7-9; CDR3: CASSLGMRALYGYTF
J: TRBJ2-1; V: TRBV9; CDR3: CASSVDRDEQFF
J: TRBJ2-7; V: TRBV11-1; CDR3: CASSKGEQHSSYEQYF
J: TRBJ2-7; V: TRBV6-5; CDR3: CASSYSSFAYEQYF
J: TRBJ2-5; V: TRBV7-2; CDR3: CASSLRGKETQYF
J: TRBJ2-7; V: TRBV28; CDR3: CASSLRLEAPYEQYF
J: TRBJ1-1; V: TRBV6-5; CDR3: CASSVHRAVGTEAFF
J: TRBJ1-2; V: TRBV4-3; CDR3: CARKTYGYTF
J: TRBJ2-7; V: TRBV7-9; CDR3: CSSSLRSGAEQYF
J: TRBJ2-3; V: TRBV6-5; CDR3: CASASGSNTDTQYF
J: TRBJ2-1; V: TRBV27; CDR3: CASRTIAGGGQFF
J: TRBJ1-5; V: TRBV27; CDR3: CASSLSSNQPQHF
J: TRBJ1-1; V: TRBV7-6; CDR3: CASSLDRGNTEAFF
J: TRBJ1-5; V: TRBV5-6; CDR3: CASSWGGQGPKHF
J: TRBJ1-2; V: TRBV28; CDR3: CASSLLGRVLGTNYGYTF
J: TRBJ1-5; V: TRBV27; CDR3: CASSRQGGSYSNQPQHF
J: TRBJ2-7; V: TRBV7-6; CDR3: CAIGEGPYEQYF